This T cell receptor (beta chain) was identified during a study of PD-1 blockade in classical Hodgkin lymphoma. CDR3 length: 16 amino acids. Germline V gene sequence: CDR1 SGHRS, CDR2 YFSETQ. Trimming cost V 5 bases and J 0 bases, with 14 bases left between them. Sequencing was performed with immunoSEQ multiplex PCR; in TCRdb, only in-frame clones are kept and a portion is missing. The table records 3,000 to 4,000 clones, around 84% of them present only once. The study's findings and limits: Sources of repertoire differences remain undefined, possibly disease activity or prior therapy. Lower baseline TCR diversity was reported for newly diagnosed patients than for healthy donors.

On this clone: Its specificity is unknown.

Time point denoted: newly diagnosed, previously untreated cHL patient sample. Researchers used magnetic negative selection to pull out pure CD4+ T cells from thawed PBMCs. Researchers used newly diagnosed, untreated classical Hodgkin lymphoma PBMCs for comparison. The genes are TRBV5-1 and TRBJ2-2; either TRBD1 or TRBD2 may fit D (6 bases each). The sample comprised CD4+ T cells from blood. The sequence was collected from a human donor with classical Hodgkin lymphoma. The CDR3 bases are TGCGCCAGCAGTCCTTTGGAGGGGGCGAACACCGGGGAGCTGTTTTTT. Its translation: CASSPLEGANTGELFF.